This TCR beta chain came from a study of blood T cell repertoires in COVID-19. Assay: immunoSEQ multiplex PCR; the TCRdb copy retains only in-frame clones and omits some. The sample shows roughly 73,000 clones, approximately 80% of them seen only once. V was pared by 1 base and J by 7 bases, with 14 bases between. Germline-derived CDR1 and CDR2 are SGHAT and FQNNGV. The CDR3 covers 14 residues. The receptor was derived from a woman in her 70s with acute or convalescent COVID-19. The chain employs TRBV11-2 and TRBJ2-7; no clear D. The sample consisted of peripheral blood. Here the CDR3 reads CASSLVLGSREQYF. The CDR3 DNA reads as TGTGCCAGCAGCTTAGTATTAGGCTCGAGGGAGCAGTACTTC.